The 15 T cell receptor beta chains below come from one sample, sequenced in a study of T cells in Graves' hyperthyroidism and ophthalmopathy. Authors of the study amplified TCR beta CDR3 regions from RNA transcripts. HTBI primers drove first-round RT-PCR of the TCR CDR3. Each CDR3 protein is one row after TCRdb ran MiXCR on the multiplex PCR reads. Of about 560,000 distinct CDR3 sequences listed, over 15% are singletons. The sequencing input was blood. These receptors came from a woman between 18 and 29 years old with Graves' hyperthyroidism.

This clonotype has a handful of counts. J is TRBJ2-7 and V is TRBV3-1, with a tentative D call TRBD2 (7 bases). There are 15 residues in the CDR3. Germline CDR1 reads LGHDT; CDR2 reads YNNKEL (reference sequence). Trimming took 6 bases from V and 5 from J, leaving 20 bases between them. The DNA of the CDR3 is TGTGCCAGCAGACCAATGGGCGCGGGGGCAAACGAGCAGTACTTC. It codes for CASRPMGAGANEQYF.

This clonotype was found many times. The J gene is TRBJ1-2, the V gene TRBV12-3 or TRBV12-4; a possible D gene is TRBD1 (6 bases). V was clipped by 5 bases and J by 5 bases, with 12 bases between them. CDR3 size: 13 residues. CDR3: CASSPLGQYGYTF. CDR3 nucleotides: TGTGCCAGCAGTCCCCTTGGACAGTATGGCTACACCTTC.

J is TRBJ1-6 and V is TRBV6-1; D is unclear. V was shortened by 6 bases and J by 0 bases, with 12 bases between the two germline ends. The CDR3 sequence is 16 residues long. From germline, CDR1 is MNHNS and CDR2 SASEGT. CDR3 nucleotides: TGTGCCAGCAGACACGGAAAGAGCTCCTATAATTCACCCCTCCACTTT. It translates to CASRHGKSSYNSPLHF.

This clonotype occurred many times. The rearrangement links TRBV11-2 to TRBJ2-3, with TRBD2 as a possible D gene (6 bases). CDR3 length: 14 residues. Between the trimmed V and J ends, which lost 6 bases and 5 bases, there was a span of 15 bases. CDR1 is SGHAT, CDR2 FQNNGV, per germline. CDR3 region: CASRPGLRLDTQYF. CDR3 DNA sequence: TGTGCCAGCAGGCCGGGACTCCGCTTAGATACGCAGTATTTT.

This clonotype was counted between two and nine times. V is TRBV5-1 and J is TRBJ2-1; D tentatively reads TRBD1 or TRBD2 (6 bases each). The CDR3 is 14 amino acids. Germline V lookup: CDR1 SGHRS, CDR2 YFSETQ. Trimming shortened V by 0 bases and J by 9 bases, and 13 bases separated the two germline ends. The CDR3 DNA sequence: TGCGCCAGCAGCTTGGCCGTGGAGGGGGGTGAGCAGTTCTTC. It specifies CASSLAVEGGEQFF.

For this clonotype: The CDR3 ends on some other residue instead of the conserved phenylalanine or tryptophan, so this is likely a read error. The chain uses TRBV29-1 and TRBJ2-5, with D maybe TRBD2 (5 bases). The V gene's germline CDR1 is SQVTM and CDR2 ANQGSEA. V lost 0 bases to trimming and J lost 1 base, with 18 bases between them. The CDR3 has 17 residues. CDR3 nucleotides: TGCAGCGTTGAAGATTTGGGCGGGTTAGGCATCCAAGAGACCCAGTACCTC. Translated: CSVEDLGGLGIQETQYL.

This clonotype was recorded many times. The chain couples TRBV20-1 to TRBJ2-1, with TRBD2 matching 7 bases. The CDR3 runs 17 residues. After removal of 6 bases from V and 0 bases from J, the junction contained 14 bases not matched to a gene. The germline gives CDR1 DFQATT, CDR2 SNEGSKA (reference sequence). CDR3 sequence: CSAREWVGGSSYNEQFF. The CDR3 DNA sequence: TGCAGTGCCAGGGAGTGGGTCGGGGGGAGCTCCTACAATGAGCAGTTCTTC.

Worth noting for this clonotype: This may stem from a read error, because a much larger clone lies one nucleotide away. The gene calls are TRBV10-1 and TRBJ2-1; no reliable D call. The CDR3 runs to 12 residues. CDR1 is WNHNN, CDR2 SYGVQD, per germline (reference sequence). V was cut by 4 bases and J by 8 bases, with 9 bases left in between. DNA for the CDR3: TGCGCCAGCAGTGTTATCTTGGATGAGCAGTTCTTC. Protein: CASSVILDEQFF.

This clonotype has more than one count but fewer than ten. Here the CDR3 DNA reads TGTGCCAGCAGCACCGGCGCGGGAGAGACCCAGTACTTC. Translating it yields CASSTGAGETQYF. This sequence joins TRBV7-9 and TRBJ2-5; D may be TRBD2 (5 bases). Trimming removed 5 bases at V and 4 bases at J, with 11 bases between. Germline assignment: CDR1 SEHNR and CDR2 FQNEAQ (reference sequence). The CDR3 runs 13 residues.

The chain uses TRBV7-2 and TRBJ2-6; 9 bases are a match to TRBD1. The CDR3 runs to 18 residues. Germline assignment: CDR1 SGHTA and CDR2 FQGNSA. After removal of 3 bases from V and 4 bases from J, the junction contained 10 bases not matched to a gene. The CDR3: CASSLSPGTGFGANVLTF. The CDR3 DNA reads as TGTGCCAGCAGCTTGAGTCCCGGGACAGGGTTCGGGGCCAACGTCCTGACTTTC.

The table lists this clonotype with a few counts. DNA of the CDR3: TGCAGTGTTCGTTTTGACGGGGATGCTTCACCCCTCCACTTT. The encoded protein is CSVRFDGDASPLHF. The chain employs TRBV20-1 and TRBJ1-6; no definite D call. This CDR3 has 14 residues. The V and J ends lost 7 bases and 9 bases respectively, with 19 bases between them. Germline V lookup: CDR1 DFQATT, CDR2 SNEGSKA (reference sequence).

The gene calls are TRBV28 and TRBJ2-3, with 7 positions matching TRBD1. CDR3 length equals 13 residues. Germline CDR1 reads MDHEN; CDR2 reads SYDVKM. The trim removed 8 bases at V and 4 bases at J, leaving 6 bases unmatched. In nucleotides, the CDR3 is TGTGCCAGCGGAAACAGGGGCTCAGATACGCAGTATTTT. Amino acid sequence: CASGNRGSDTQYF.

This clonotype was seen a few times. The gene calls are TRBV25-1 and TRBJ1-1; no clear D gene. V lost 2 bases, J lost 1 base, and 8 bases lay in between. CDR3 length equals 14 residues. Germline loops: CDR1 MGHDK, CDR2 SYGVNS. The CDR3 is CASSEQHGNTEAFF. CDR3 DNA: TGTGCCAGCAGTGAACAGCACGGGAACACTGAAGCTTTCTTT.

This clonotype came up many times. The chain uses TRBV11-2 and TRBJ2-5; the match to TRBD1 covers 7 bases. Looked up from germline, CDR1 is SGHAT and CDR2 is FQNNGV. There are 15 residues in the CDR3. After removal of 1 base from V and 2 bases from J, the junction contained 4 bases not matched to a gene. CDR3 sequence reads: CASSLVVRGQETQYF. The CDR3 region has the DNA TGTGCCAGCAGCTTAGTTGTCAGGGGGCAAGAGACCCAGTACTTC. Combining the CDR3 with reference TRBV11-2 and TRBJ2-5 gives the whole variable domain EAGVAQSPRYKIIEKRQSVAFWCNPISGHATLYWYQQILGQGPKLLIQFQNNGVVDDSQLPKDRFSAERLKGVDSTLKIQPAKLEDSAVYLCASSLVVRGQETQYFGPGTRLLVL.

This clonotype was seen ten or more times. The gene calls are TRBV6-2 or TRBV6-3 and TRBJ2-7; D gene uncertain. CDR1 MNHEY and CDR2 SVGEGT come from the germline V gene. The CDR3 consists of 11 residues. V dropped 0 bases and J dropped 6 bases, with 3 bases sitting between them. Written as DNA, the CDR3 is TGTGCCAGCAGTTACTCATCCGAGCAGTACTTC. Residues: CASSYSSEQYF.